Presented here are 13 T cell receptor beta chains from one specimen sequenced in a study of Ad26.COV2.S vaccination and SARS-CoV-2 variants (TCRdb year 2021). Library creation used the immunoSEQ multiplex PCR assay. The table was pulled from immuneACCESS by TCRdb, which kept in-frame rearrangements only. Such tables lose some clones; where checked, under half of the loss comes from unresolved V genes, and the rest has no known cause. The table for this sample lists roughly 700,000 clones; 80% to 90% of them were counted only once. Approximately 1.5% of the sample is taken by the ten largest. The treatment or condition label on this specimen signifies: some 20 received Ad26.COV2.S at low or high dose, single or two shots; a few received placebo; per-sample allocation not given. Repertoires of vaccine and placebo recipients were sequenced from samples collected on day 63 after the first injection.

Here the sequenced sample was peripheral blood, taken in a trial of Ad26.COV2.S vaccine versus placebo. These receptors all come from a person aged 18-65 years who received the Ad26.COV2.S COVID-19 vaccine or a placebo.

The chain joins TRBV19 to TRBJ2-2; D might be TRBD2 (6 bases). V was shortened by 1 base and J by 5 bases, with 11 bases between the two germline ends. The CDR3 runs to 15 residues. The germline V gene has CDR1 LNHDA and CDR2 SQIVND (reference sequence). DNA for the CDR3: TGTGCCAGTAGTATAGGTCAGGCGGGAACCGGGGAGCTGTTTTTT. Its protein is CASSIGQAGTGELFF.

The J gene is TRBJ2-1, the V gene TRBV6-5; tentatively, D is TRBD1 (5 bases). Germline assignment: CDR1 MNHEY and CDR2 SVGAGI. CDR3 length: 13 amino acids. Trimming took off 9 bases at V and 3 bases at J, with 12 bases between the two ends. The CDR3 spells CASRGSDYNEQFF. The CDR3 DNA is TGTGCCAGTAGGGGTTCCGACTACAATGAGCAGTTCTTC.

This chain joins TRBV12-3 or TRBV12-4 and TRBJ1-4, with a possible D match to TRBD1 (5 bases). The CDR3 sequence is 13 residues long. V lost 6 bases, J lost 6 bases, and 11 bases lay in between. The CDR3 region is CASRQGSHEKLFF. CDR3 in DNA: TGTGCCAGCAGGCAGGGTAGCCATGAAAAACTGTTTTTT.

V is TRBV19 and J is TRBJ2-7; D tentatively fits TRBD1 or TRBD2 (5 bases each). CDR1 is LNHDA, CDR2 SQIVND, per germline (reference sequence). The CDR3 sequence is 15 residues long. V was shortened by 6 bases and J by 1 base, with 16 bases between the two germline ends. CDR3 amino acids: CASSPRGAQSYEQYF. In DNA form, the CDR3 reads TGTGCCAGTAGCCCAAGAGGGGCCCAATCCTACGAGCAGTACTTC.

This clone was detected only a few times. This chain links TRBV6-5 with TRBJ2-7, with D unclear. The CDR3 totals 12 residues. Germline CDR1 MNHEY, CDR2 SVGAGI. Trimming took off 6 bases at V and 3 bases at J, with 9 bases between the two ends. The CDR3 is CASRAWGYEQYF. CDR3 nucleotides: TGTGCCAGCAGAGCCTGGGGCTACGAGCAGTACTTC.

The chain is built from TRBV2 and TRBJ1-6, with D possibly TRBD1 on 5 matching bases. The germline CDR1 and CDR2 sequences are SNHLY and FYNNEI. V was cut by 2 bases and J by 8 bases, with 16 bases left in between. The CDR3 contains 16 residues. The CDR3, as DNA: TGTGCCAGCAGTGAACGGGGGGAGGGGACCCATTCACCCCTCCACTTT. Protein: CASSERGEGTHSPLHF.

The rearrangement uses TRBV18 and TRBJ2-7; 9 bases are shared with TRBD1. Germline V lookup: CDR1 KGHSH, CDR2 LQKENI. V shed 6 bases and J 3 bases; nucleotides not matched to a gene: 9. CDR3 size: 15 residues. CDR3 sequence (DNA): TGTGCCAGCTCCCCAGGGGGACAGGGTAACTACGAGCAGTACTTC. Its translation is CASSPGGQGNYEQYF.

The CDR3 is CASRTGPSSYNEQFF. Here the CDR3 DNA reads TGTGCCAGCAGGACGGGTCCGAGCTCCTACAATGAGCAGTTCTTC. The chain couples TRBV6-5 to TRBJ2-1, with no clear D. V was pared by 6 bases and J by 0 bases, with 12 bases between. The CDR3 has 15 residues. Germline lookup yields CDR1 MNHEY and CDR2 SVGAGI.

The chain carries TRBV18 and TRBJ1-4; unclear D gene. This CDR3 is built from 13 residues. Germline values: CDR1 KGHSH, CDR2 LQKENI. V lost 6 bases and J 0 bases, leaving 5 bases between the germline ends. The CDR3: CASSEPTNEKLFF. The DNA of the CDR3 is TGTGCCAGCTCCGAGCCAACTAATGAAAAACTGTTTTTT. The full variable domain, in which reference TRBV18 and TRBJ1-4 provide the parts outside the CDR3, is NAGVMQNPRHLVRRRGQEARLRCSPMKGHSHVYWYRQLPEEGLKFMVYLQKENIIDESGMPKERFSAEFPKEGPSILRIQQVVRGDSAAYFCASSEPTNEKLFFGSGTQLSVL.

The gene calls are TRBV30 and TRBJ1-2; 9 nucleotides agree with TRBD1. The germline V gene has CDR1 GTSNPN and CDR2 SVGIG (reference sequence). The CDR3 runs to 14 residues. V shed 1 base, J shed 4 bases, and the junction held 4 bases outside the gene matches. CDR3 sequence: CAWSGTGESYGYTF. DNA for the CDR3: TGTGCCTGGAGTGGGACAGGGGAGTCCTATGGCTACACCTTC.

The rearrangement joins TRBV3-1 (or the pseudogene TRBV3-2) to TRBJ1-5; 9 nucleotides line up with TRBD1. With 5 bases clipped from V and 5 bases from J, the junction kept 4 bases outside the gene matches. CDR1 is LGHDT and CDR2 is YNNKEL in the germline V gene (reference sequence). The CDR3 totals 14 residues. CDR3 amino acids: CASSETGGDQPQHF. The CDR3 coding sequence is TGTGCCAGCAGCGAGACAGGGGGGGATCAGCCCCAGCATTTT.

This chain connects TRBV25-1 to TRBJ2-5; 9 nucleotides agree with TRBD1. V was pared by 2 bases and J by 2 bases, with 6 bases of the junction left unmatched. The CDR3 is 16 amino acids. Germline values: CDR1 MGHDK, CDR2 SYGVNS. In DNA form, the CDR3 reads TGTGCCAGCAGTGAACCGGACAGGGGATTTCAAGAGACCCAGTACTTC. Protein product: CASSEPDRGFQETQYF.

The V gene is TRBV6-5, the J gene TRBJ2-7, with D maybe TRBD1 (6 bases). Germline CDR1 is MNHEY and CDR2 is SVGAGI. V lost 1 base and J lost 7, with 17 bases in between. There are 15 residues in the CDR3. CDR3 region: CASSYWGQEPLEQYF. DNA for the CDR3: TGTGCCAGCAGTTACTGGGGGCAGGAACCCTTGGAGCAGTACTTC.